Listed here is a single TCR beta chain. It lacks a known antigen. The data stem from a study of monozygotic twins with inflammatory bowel disease (dated by TCRdb to the late 2010s). Broadly, across the study: The complete study included approximately 28 monozygotic twin pairs: 19 IBD-discordant Danish pairs and nine German pairs, of which four were IBD-concordant and five were IBD-discordant. The search for disease-associated traits relied mainly on comparing, within discordant pairs, IBD patients with their genetically identical healthy co-twins. Each individual had, on average, about 151 000 unique TCRalpha sequences and 181 000 unique TCRbeta sequences available for analysis. On the study overall, not on this receptor specifically: Repertoire similarity did not differ between concordant and discordant twins, which could be due to limited statistical power. Distinction between different T cell subtypes could not be achieved in the analysis. Differing immunosuppressive treatments among patients may have added background noise and inter-individual variability to the repertoires. IBD patients had lower TCRbeta repertoire diversity, measured by the inverse Simpson index, than their healthy co-twins. IBD patients shared fewer clonotypes with other individuals than healthy twins did, most markedly in patients showing signs of disease activity. No single strong signal or clonotype linked to IBD turned up in the results, so the idea that one exists was not supported.

Library construction relied on 5' RACE. For each TCR library, approximately 3.5 ug of total RNA was used. For each sample, cDNA was synthesized in eight separate reactions using SMARTScribe reverse transcriptase. During cDNA synthesis, unique molecular identifiers containing a 6-nucleotide sample barcode were introduced by template switching. Amplification of TCRalpha and TCRbeta cDNA involved two nested PCRs of around 15 and 9 cycles, and each PCR was followed by bead purification. Before amplification, the cDNA was both treated with uracil DNA-glycosylase and purified with the QIAquick PCR purification kit. The second PCR was the step at which Illumina TruSeq-compatible adapters and sample-specific barcodes were added. Library quality and concentration were assessed using TapeStation and Qubit, and approximately 5 ng of each library was pooled. The pooled libraries were sequenced with 2 x 100 bp reads and custom sequencing primers on an Illumina HiSeq2500 single-index Rapid Run. In the source study's methods: MiGEC version 1.2.6 was used for UMI-based consensus assembly, which corrected PCR and sequencing errors. MiXCR version 2.1.1 handled V(D)J alignment, clonotype assembly and CDR3 extraction. To normalise gene usage, clonotype sharing and MAIT/NKT TCR abundance, the analysis used the top 1000, 10 000 and 20 000 clonotypes per sample. After downsampling to 27 000 UMIs, diversity was calculated as the inverse Simpson index using the vegan R package. Paired Mann-Whitney U tests were applied to discordant twin pairs, and Benjamini-Hochberg correction was used for multiple testing. One entry per CDR3 protein sequence results from the TCRdb reprocessing of the reads, with DNA left out. These V and J calls originate from TCRdb's pipeline instead of the authors' own analysis. This sample's table has entries for 200,000 to 250,000 distinct CDR3 sequences. The ten top clones hold around 7.7% of the sample.

A roughly 2.5 ml peripheral blood sample was drawn into PAXgene tubes per donor and stored at -80°C. Without any T cell sorting, total RNA was extracted from whole blood using the PAXgene blood miRNA kit on an automated QIAcube. Peripheral blood from monozygotic twin pairs, either concordant or discordant for inflammatory bowel disease, underwent deep TCRalpha and TCRbeta repertoire profiling that used unique molecular barcoding. Smoking habits were recorded for all twin pairs, with individuals classified as current, former or never smokers. The CDR3 measures 15 amino acids from cysteine to phenylalanine. A DNA sequence was not provided. The germline V gene (reference sequence) supplies CDR1 DFQATT and CDR2 SNEGSKA.

The receptor's source is a human donor with ulcerative colitis or Crohn's disease, or a healthy co-twin of an affected twin (not recorded which). In this chain, TRBV20-1 is recombined with TRBJ2-3; TCRdb selects TRBD1, and the lack of DNA leaves this call unchecked. Specimen: blood. The CDR3 amino acid sequence is: CSANPQGAGTDTQYF.